This T cell receptor beta chain was recorded in a study of cytomegalovirus exposure and HLA in healthy donors. General observations from the study: Among the sequence variants, a highly shared cluster was likely an artifact of sequencing.

PCR amplification relied on 60 Vbeta primers (plus 13 Jbeta primers). Assay: immunoSEQ multiplex PCR; the TCRdb copy retains only in-frame clones and omits some. The sample has roughly 120,000 clones, roughly 78% seen once. Losses at the gene ends were 0 bases for V and 10 bases for J; bases not matched to a gene: 0. CDR1 and CDR2 (germline): LNHNV, YYDKDF (reference sequence). This CDR3 region has 12 residues. Regarding this clone: What it binds is not known.

The sequence came from a woman aged 25-40 years in good health and CMV-seropositive. Sequenced: PBMCs. The chain combines TRBV15 with TRBJ2-3; 8 nucleotides line up with TRBD2. CDR3 residues: CATSREAGAQYF. CDR3 in DNA: TGTGCCACCAGCAGAGAAGCGGGAGCGCAGTATTTT.